The rows below give T cell receptor beta chains drawn from one sample of a study of blood T cell repertoires in COVID-19. Using immunoSEQ multiplex PCR, the repertoire was profiled, and TCRdb retains in-frame clones only, with some absent. This sample has over 120,000 clones, with around 73% found just once. Sequenced sample: PBMCs or T cells enriched from blood (not recorded which). The origin of the receptors is a woman in her 50s who had recovered from COVID-19. Each CDR3 is given with its conserved first and last residue. D genes are given only for firm matches. The size field is filled for only some rows; it gives once, few, many or a size class.

j_call clone_size d_call v_call cdr3_nt cdr3_aa
TRBJ2-7 NA TRBD1 TRBV11-2 TGTGCCAGCAGCTCAGGACAGGGTGGGGTGTCCTACGAGCAGTACTTC CASSSGQGGVSYEQYF
TRBJ1-2 NA TRBD1 TRBV3-1/TRBV3-2 TGTGCCAGCAGCCAAGATGGGGGGACAGGCTTCTCCTATGGCTACACCTTC CASSQDGGTGFSYGYTF
TRBJ1-2 few NA TRBV28 TGTGCCAGCAGTTTACACCCGTTGACAGGTGAGGGAAGTGGCTACACCTTC CASSLHPLTGEGSGYTF
TRBJ1-1 NA NA TRBV3-1/TRBV3-2 TGTGCCAGCAGTCGCGACTACACTGAAGCTTTCTTT CASSRDYTEAFF
TRBJ2-7 NA NA TRBV6-5 TGTGCCAGCAGTTACTCGTTCGGACAGCACGAGCAGTACTTC CASSYSFGQHEQYF
TRBJ2-1 NA NA TRBV7-7 TGTGCCAGCAGCTTAGGCCCGAGAAGCTCCTACAATGAGCAGTTCTTC CASSLGPRSSYNEQFF
TRBJ2-7 NA NA TRBV18 TGTGCCAGCTCACCCCGACAGACCTACGAGCAGTACTTC CASSPRQTYEQYF
TRBJ1-3 NA TRBD1 TRBV6-5 TGTGCCAGCAGAGACAGGGAGACAAACACCATATATTTT CASRDRETNTIYF
TRBJ2-4 NA NA TRBV2 TGTGCCAGCAGTGGGGCAGGGGCCCACATTCAGTACTTC CASSGAGAHIQYF
TRBJ1-1 NA TRBD1 TRBV7-6 TGTGCCAGCAGCTACCGGTCCGGGACAGGGGGGAGGGACACTGAAGCTTTCTTT CASSYRSGTGGRDTEAFF
TRBJ1-5 NA TRBD1 TRBV6-5 TGTGCCAGCAGTCCCTGGACAGGGGAGCAGCCCCAGCATTTT CASSPWTGEQPQHF
TRBJ2-7 NA NA TRBV27 TGTGCCAGCAGTTCCCCTCCCTACGAGCAGTACTTC CASSSPPYEQYF
TRBJ1-6 NA TRBD1 TRBV27 TGTGCCAGCAGTTCGGCAGGGGGCAAGTATAATTCACCCCTCCACTTT CASSSAGGKYNSPLHF
TRBJ2-5 NA NA TRBV2 TGTGCCAGCAGTGACGCGGCTCGGCGCGGGGAGACCCAGTACTTC CASSDAARRGETQYF
TRBJ1-2 NA NA TRBV28 TGTGCCAGCAGTTTATCCGCTAACTATGGCTACACCTTC CASSLSANYGYTF
TRBJ2-5 many NA TRBV29-1 TGCAGCGTTGAAACGAGGCAAGAGACCCAGTACTTC CSVETRQETQYF
TRBJ1-4 NA NA TRBV3-1/TRBV3-2 TGTGCCAGCAGCCGCCCTAGTCATGGGGCCCAACTGTTTTTT CASSRPSHGAQLFF
TRBJ1-5 NA NA TRBV28 TGTGCCAGCAGTTTATCAGGACAGCCCCTTAGCATATGGCCCCAGCATTTT CASSLSGQPLSIWPQHF
TRBJ2-3 few NA TRBV3-1/TRBV3-2 TGTGCCAGCAGCCATTACTTAACAGATACGCAGTATTTT CASSHYLTDTQYF
TRBJ1-6 NA NA TRBV7-9 TGTGCCAGCAGCTTAGATCAGGGCCCATTTTCACCCCTCCACTTT CASSLDQGPFSPLHF
TRBJ2-1 NA TRBD1 TRBV5-8 TGTGCCAGCACCCCCAGGGGACAGGTGAATGGTGAGCAGTTCTTC CASTPRGQVNGEQFF
TRBJ2-5 NA NA TRBV20-1 TGCAGTCTCCTAGGAAGAGAGACCCAGTACTTC CSLLGRETQYF
TRBJ2-3 NA TRBD2 TRBV28 TGTGCCAGCAGTTCTAGCGGGGTTTTCTCATTCACAGATACGCAGTATTTT CASSSSGVFSFTDTQYF
TRBJ1-6 NA NA TRBV10-1 TGCGCCAGCAGACCCTACGAGAGGAATTCACCCCTCCACTTT CASRPYERNSPLHF
TRBJ1-1 NA NA TRBV16 TGTGCCAGCAGCCAATTAGGGCAGGGAAACACTGAAGCTTTCTTT CASSQLGQGNTEAFF
TRBJ2-7 NA NA TRBV3-1/TRBV3-2 TGTGCCAGCAGCCAAGACGGGGTAAGTTCCGAGCAGTACTTC CASSQDGVSSEQYF
TRBJ1-1 NA NA TRBV7-8 TGTGCCAGCAGCTCGCAGGTCGGGAAGAACACTGAAGCTTTCTTT CASSSQVGKNTEAFF
TRBJ2-2 NA TRBD2 TRBV4-1 TGCGCCAGCAGCCTCCTAGCGGGGGGAATTAACACCGGGGAGCTGTTTTTT CASSLLAGGINTGELFF
TRBJ2-3 NA TRBD1 TRBV2 TGTGCCAGCAGTCCACGGACAGGGTTAACAGATACGCAGTATTTT CASSPRTGLTDTQYF
TRBJ1-6 NA NA TRBV7-3 TGTGCCAGCAGCTCCTCTAATAATTCACCCCTCCACTTT CASSSSNNSPLHF
TRBJ2-3 NA NA TRBV18 TGTGCCAGCTCACCACCGAGGGATACGCAGTATTTT CASSPPRDTQYF
TRBJ2-7 NA TRBD2 TRBV14 TGTGCCAGCAGCCCAGCGGGAGCCGGGTTAACCTACGAGCAGTACTTC CASSPAGAGLTYEQYF
TRBJ1-5 NA NA TRBV28 TGTGCCAGCAGTTTATTTCGCGATCAGCCCCAGCATTTT CASSLFRDQPQHF
TRBJ1-2 NA TRBD1 TRBV28 TGTGCCAGCAGTTCAGGACAGGGAATCTATGGCTACACCTTC CASSSGQGIYGYTF
TRBJ1-3 few TRBD1 TRBV6-5 TGTGCCAGCTACGGGGACAGGGCCAAAGGAAACACCATATATTTT CASYGDRAKGNTIYF
TRBJ2-3 NA NA TRBV28 TGTGCCAGCAGTTCCCAGGAGGGAAGCACAGATACGCAGTATTTT CASSSQEGSTDTQYF
TRBJ1-1 NA TRBD1 TRBV7-2 TGTGCCAGCAGCTTAGCGCAGGGGGCTGTTACCATGAACACTGAAGCTTTCTTT CASSLAQGAVTMNTEAFF
TRBJ1-2 NA NA TRBV6-1 TGTGCCAGCAGTGAATCGGGGTACGGGGGAGGAAACTATGGCTACACCTTC CASSESGYGGGNYGYTF
TRBJ2-3 NA NA TRBV5-4 TGTGCCAGCAGCTTCCCGGGAAGCGGGACAGATACGCAGTATTTT CASSFPGSGTDTQYF
TRBJ1-2 once NA TRBV10-3 TGTGCCATCAGTGAGACAGATTTTAACTATGGCTACACCTTC CAISETDFNYGYTF
TRBJ1-1 NA NA TRBV5-4 TGTGCCAGCAGCTTGGAGGAGGACACTGAAGCTTTCTTT CASSLEEDTEAFF
TRBJ2-2 NA NA TRBV28 TGTGCCAGCAACCAGGGGAACACCGGGGAGCTGTTTTTT CASNQGNTGELFF
TRBJ1-5 NA NA TRBV29-1 TGCAGCGTTGGTCGGTCACCCAATCAGCCCCAGCATTTT CSVGRSPNQPQHF
TRBJ2-5 few NA TRBV4-1 TGCGCCAGCAGCCAAGATCCCGAGGGATGGGAGACCCAGTACTTC CASSQDPEGWETQYF
TRBJ1-1 NA NA TRBV21-1 TGTGCCAGCAGCACCTGTGTTATGGACAGGGAGATGAACACTGAAGCTTTCTTT CASSTCVMDREMNTEAFF
TRBJ1-2 NA NA TRBV5-1 TGCGCCAGCAGCTTATGGGAGAACTATGGCTACACCTTC CASSLWENYGYTF
TRBJ1-4 NA TRBD1 TRBV2 TGTGCCAGCAGTGAGACAGGGGAAGCAGAAAAACTGTTTTTT CASSETGEAEKLFF
TRBJ1-2 NA TRBD1 TRBV6-1 TGTGCCAGCAGTCAAGCGGGTCCAGGGGGTGGCTACACCTTC CASSQAGPGGGYTF
TRBJ1-1 NA TRBD1 TRBV28 TGTGCCAGCAGTCCCTCCTCCAGGGGGTATACTGAAGCTTTCTTT CASSPSSRGYTEAFF
TRBJ1-6 few NA TRBV5-6 TGTGCCAGCTCTGAGACAGCCCATTCACCCCTCCACTTT CASSETAHSPLHF
TRBJ2-2 NA TRBD1 TRBV11-3 TGTGCCAGCAGCCAGGACAGGGGCAACACCGGGGAGCTGTTTTTT CASSQDRGNTGELFF
TRBJ1-5 NA NA TRBV6-6 TGTGCCAGCAGAGGGAGTCTCAATCAGCCCCAGCATTTT CASRGSLNQPQHF
TRBJ1-2 few NA TRBV5-4 TGTGCCAGCAGCTCTATAATCGAGGACTATGGCTACACCTTC CASSSIIEDYGYTF
TRBJ1-6 NA TRBD1 TRBV4-1 TGCGCCAGCAGCCAGACAGGGAGCCATAATTCACCCCTCCACTTT CASSQTGSHNSPLHF